This T cell receptor beta chain stems from a study of control samples from healthy donors and cancer patients. Deletions cut 1 base from V and 0 bases from J, with 14 bases between. Looked up from germline, CDR1 is SEHNR and CDR2 is FQNEAQ (reference sequence). CDR3 length: 17 residues. Method: immunoSEQ multiplex PCR; TCRdb's copy keeps in-frame clones and lacks some. In all, the sample yields around 190,000 clones. This TCR was sampled from a woman aged 30 to 39 in good health. The V call is TRBV7-9, the J call TRBJ2-3; D may be TRBD1 (6 bases). The sequenced material came from blood. The CDR3 DNA is TGTGCCAGCAGCTTAGGTGGTTTGGGGGCTAGCACAGATACGCAGTATTTT. Translated: CASSLGGLGASTDTQYF.